One and the same sample provided the 30 T cell receptor beta chains below, sequenced in a study of blood T cell repertoires in COVID-19. TCRdb keeps only in-frame clones here, not all; method: immunoSEQ multiplex PCR. The sample consists of approximately 230,000 clones, around 88% of them appearing once. Sequenced input: peripheral blood. Every receptor here comes from a woman aged 25 to 39 with COVID-19, enrolled during active disease.

This clone is a singleton in its sample. V usage is TRBV21-1 and J usage is TRBJ1-5; TRBD1, the D gene given by the table, was not confirmed from the DNA. TRBV21-1 is reported as a pseudogene. This CDR3 region has 15 residues. For the CDR3, the DNA is TGTGCCAGCAGCCCGAGGGGACAGAGCAATCAGCCCCAGCATTTT. Encoded protein: CASSPRGQSNQPQHF.

The chain carries TRBV27 and TRBJ2-1; no clear D gene. The CDR3 extends over 13 amino acids. Germline loops: CDR1 MNHEY, CDR2 SMNVEV (reference sequence). Trimming took 3 bases from V and 5 from J, leaving 8 bases between them. The CDR3, as DNA: TGTGCCAGCAGTTTTGAGCCGAACAATGAGCAGTTCTTC. This codes for CASSFEPNNEQFF.

The chain couples TRBV6-5 to TRBJ2-2, with TRBD1 matching over 7 bases. The CDR3 loop spans 15 amino acids. Germline values: CDR1 MNHEY, CDR2 SVGAGI. After removal of 5 bases from V and 2 bases from J, the junction contained 5 bases not matched to a gene. DNA of the CDR3: TGTGCCAGCAGTAGGACAGGAGATAACACCGGGGAGCTGTTTTTT. Translation gives CASSRTGDNTGELFF.

The chain links TRBV7-2 to TRBJ2-5, with 13 bases lining up with TRBD2. Germline CDR1 and CDR2: SGHTA and FQGNSA. The CDR3 totals 15 residues. The V gene end was trimmed by 5 bases and the J gene end by 13 bases; junction bases not matched to a gene: 13. CDR3 protein: CASSPRLAGGPGVYF. Written as DNA, the CDR3 is TGTGCCAGCAGCCCGAGACTAGCGGGGGGTCCAGGTGTGTACTTC.

V and J are TRBV7-9 and TRBJ2-7; D might be TRBD1 (5 bases). The V end was cut by 2 bases, the J end by 5 bases, with 13 bases between. Germline CDR1 is SEHNR and CDR2 is FQNEAQ (reference sequence). This CDR3 contains 14 residues. This CDR3 reads CASSLFAGCDEQYV. Here the CDR3 DNA reads TGTGCCAGCAGCTTATTCGCAGGGTGCGACGAGCAGTACGTC.

The genes are TRBV7-2 and TRBJ2-3, with 8 positions matching TRBD2. CDR3 length: 16 amino acids. The V and J ends lost 4 bases and 1 base, in that order; junction bases with no gene match: 7. Germline loops: CDR1 SGHTA, CDR2 FQGNSA. CDR3 nucleotide sequence: TGTGCCAGCAGCTCTCGGGGGGGCCTGGGCACAGATACGCAGTATTTT. This gives the protein CASSSRGGLGTDTQYF.

The gene calls are TRBV11-2 and TRBJ1-1; D is possibly TRBD1 (5 bases). The germline V and J ends were trimmed by 4 bases and 6 bases, with 9 bases remaining between them. The length of the CDR3 is 12 residues. Germline assignment: CDR1 SGHAT and CDR2 FQNNGV. The DNA for the CDR3 is TGTGCCAGCAGCTGGGGGGTCGCTGAAGCTTTCTTT. This sequence encodes CASSWGVAEAFF.

The V call is TRBV4-3, the J call TRBJ2-7, with D possibly matching TRBD2 (5 bases). Trimming took 0 bases from V and 2 from J, leaving 14 bases between them. Germline V gene lookup returns CDR1 LGHNA and CDR2 YSLEER. The CDR3 is 16 amino acids. The CDR3 DNA follows: TGCGCCAGCAGCCAAGATTATGGACTCCCGACCTACGAGCAGTACTTC. Encoded protein: CASSQDYGLPTYEQYF.

J is TRBJ2-3 and V is TRBV28; possibly TRBD2 for D (6 bases). CDR1 is MDHEN, CDR2 SYDVKM, per germline. V shed 1 base and J shed 3 bases, with 26 bases lying between them. CDR3 length: 20 residues. The chain's CDR3 is CASSLSPYPDGGLWTDTQYF. The CDR3 DNA follows: TGTGCCAGCAGTTTATCCCCCTATCCTGACGGGGGTCTTTGGACAGATACGCAGTATTTT. Drawing the rest from reference TRBV28 and TRBJ2-3, the complete variable domain is DVKVTQSSRYLVKRTGEKVFLECVQDMDHENMFWYRQDPGLGLRLIYFSYDVKMKEKGDIPEGYSVSREKKERFSLILESASTNQTSMYLCASSLSPYPDGGLWTDTQYFGPGTRLTVL.

The V gene is TRBV5-4, the J gene TRBJ2-1; TRBD1 matches at 7 bases. This CDR3 is built from 14 residues. The germline V gene encodes CDR1 SGHNT and CDR2 YYREEE (reference sequence). V lost 4 bases and J lost 5; bases outside the gene matches: 6. In DNA, the CDR3 is TGTGCCAGCAGCCCAAGGGACAGAGACAATGAGCAGTTCTTC. This encodes CASSPRDRDNEQFF.

The chain recombines TRBV5-1 with TRBJ2-2; 10 positions match TRBD2. The CDR3 has 15 amino acids. The germline V gene encodes CDR1 SGHRS and CDR2 YFSETQ. V shed 4 bases, J shed 3 bases, and the junction held 3 bases outside the gene matches. The CDR3 DNA follows: TGCGCCAGCAGCGCCGGGACTAGCGACACCGGGGAGCTGTTTTTT. Its protein product is CASSAGTSDTGELFF.

This clone was counted once. Mismatch with germline at one junction end may stem from a read error. CDR3 protein: CASSPRTGNTGELFF. The DNA of the CDR3 is TGTGCTAGCAGCCCTCGGACAGGGAACACCGGGGAGCTGTTTTTT. The V and J genes are TRBV7-7 and TRBJ2-2; 7 nucleotides agree with TRBD1. CDR3 length: 15 residues. The germline V gene has CDR1 SSHAT and CDR2 FNYEAQ (reference sequence).

The chain has TRBV25-1 and TRBJ1-6; D ambiguous. V shed 2 bases and J shed 10 bases, with 6 bases lying between them. The CDR3 is made up of 12 amino acids. The germline V gene encodes CDR1 MGHDK and CDR2 SYGVNS. DNA of the CDR3: TGTGCCAGCAGTGAAAATCAGTCACCCCTCCACTTT. Translation: CASSENQSPLHF. The full variable domain, completed using reference TRBV25-1 and TRBJ1-6, is EADIYQTPRYLVIGTGKKITLECSQTMGHDKMYWYQQDPGMELHLIHYSYGVNSTEKGDLSSESTVSRIRTEHFPLTLESARPSHTSQYLCASSENQSPLHFGNGTRLTVT.

The CDR3 protein is CASSYQGLAGANVLTF. The CDR3 region has the DNA TGTGCCAGCAGTTACCAGGGGCTTGCGGGGGCCAACGTCCTGACTTTC. The rearrangement links TRBV6-5 to TRBJ2-6, with a possible D match to TRBD1 (6 bases). V was shortened by 2 bases and J by 4 bases, with 12 bases between the two germline ends. Germline lookup yields CDR1 MNHEY and CDR2 SVGAGI. The CDR3 covers 16 residues.

The chain carries TRBV6-1 and TRBJ1-2; D ambiguous. CDR1 is MNHNS, CDR2 SASEGT, per germline. CDR3 size: 14 residues. V lost 0 bases, J lost 8 bases, and 13 bases lay in between. In nucleotides, the CDR3 is TGTGCCAGCAGTGAAGCAAGGAGCACTGGCGGCTACACCTTC. It codes for CASSEARSTGGYTF.

The rearrangement uses TRBV12-2 and TRBJ1-4; the table's TRBD1 call for D was not verified on the DNA. TRBV12-2 is labeled a pseudogene. The CDR3 is made up of 15 amino acids. CDR3 sequence (DNA): TGTGCAAGTCGCTCGGACAGGGAAACTAATGAAAAACTGTTTTTT. It translates to CASRSDRETNEKLFF.

The chain uses TRBV3-1 (or the pseudogene TRBV3-2) and TRBJ2-7; maybe TRBD1 (6 bases). Per the germline V gene, CDR1 is LGHDT and CDR2 is YNNKEL (reference sequence). This CDR3 region has 14 residues. With 8 bases removed from V and 0 bases from J, the gap between germline ends came to 14 bases. The CDR3 loop reads CASGGQLSSYEQYV. CDR3 in DNA: TGTGCCAGCGGAGGACAGTTGAGCTCCTACGAGCAGTACGTC.

This clone was recorded once. Here the CDR3 reads CAGYRTGVNTEAFF. The CDR3 bases are TGTGCCGGATACCGGACAGGGGTGAACACTGAAGCTTTCTTT. This rearrangement joins TRBV7-9 to TRBJ1-1, with 9 bases that match TRBD1. CDR1 is SEHNR and CDR2 is FQNEAQ in the germline V gene (reference sequence). The CDR3 consists of 14 residues. Trimming removed 11 bases from V and 0 bases from J; junction bases left unmatched: 7.

This clone was recorded once. The chain carries TRBV5-1 and TRBJ2-1, with 9 nucleotides matching TRBD2. This CDR3 comprises 13 residues. Germline V CDR1 and CDR2: SGHRS, YFSETQ. The trim removed 4 bases at V and 7 bases at J, leaving 3 bases unmatched. CDR3 in amino acids: CASSRGLANEQFF. The CDR3 DNA sequence: TGCGCCAGCAGCCGGGGACTAGCAAATGAGCAGTTCTTC.

The CDR3 here is CASSPGTGANSPLHF. DNA of the CDR3: TGTGCCAGCAGCCCCGGGACAGGGGCCAATTCACCCCTCCACTTT. V gene TRBV5-4 combines with J gene TRBJ1-6; 10 bases align to TRBD1. Germline V CDR1 and CDR2: SGHNT, YYREEE (reference sequence). V shed 4 bases, J shed 7 bases, and the junction held 5 bases outside the gene matches. The CDR3 has 15 amino acids.

V gene TRBV6-6 combines with J gene TRBJ1-2; 8 bases map to TRBD1. CDR3 length equals 15 residues. The J segment lost 2 bases and the V segment lost 7 bases, leaving 9 bases of the junction unmatched. Germline V gene data show CDR1 as MNHNY and CDR2 as SVGAGI (reference sequence). CDR3 sequence reads: CASTNRQGRNYGYTF. The CDR3 nucleotides read TGTGCCAGCACCAACAGACAGGGGAGAAACTATGGCTACACCTTC.

The CDR3 coding sequence is TGCGCCAGCAGCGTGAGGGGGACCCCTAACTATGGCTACACCTTC. It encodes CASSVRGTPNYGYTF. V gene TRBV5-1 combines with J gene TRBJ1-2; a possible D gene is TRBD1 (6 bases). Germline V gene sequence: CDR1 SGHRS, CDR2 YFSETQ. The CDR3 length is 15 residues. Trimming cost V 4 bases and J 0 bases, with 13 bases left between them. Using reference TRBV5-1 and TRBJ1-2 for the parts outside the CDR3, the full variable domain is KAGVTQTPRYLIKTRGQQVTLSCSPISGHRSVSWYQQTPGQGLQFLFEYFSETQRNKGNFPGRFSGRQFSNSRSEMNVSTLELGDSALYLCASSVRGTPNYGYTFGSGTRLTVV.

The chain couples TRBV11-3 to TRBJ2-3; D possibly corresponds to TRBD1 (5 bases). CDR1 SGHNT and CDR2 YENEEA come from the germline V gene. This CDR3 spans 13 amino acids. V lost 6 bases, J lost 0 bases, and 7 bases lay in between. The DNA of the CDR3 is TGTGCCAGCAGGACAGTAAGCACAGATACGCAGTATTTT. The encoded protein is CASRTVSTDTQYF.

This clone was seen only a few times. The chain uses TRBV2 and TRBJ2-3, with 7 bases lining up with TRBD2. CDR1 is SNHLY, CDR2 FYNNEI, per germline. This CDR3 spans 13 amino acids. J lost 4 bases, V lost 4 bases, and 2 bases had no gene match. CDR3 sequence: CASSASGPDTQYF. CDR3 sequence (DNA): TGTGCCAGCAGTGCTAGCGGCCCAGATACGCAGTATTTT. Drawing the rest from reference TRBV2 and TRBJ2-3, the complete variable domain is EPEVTQTPSHQVTQMGQEVILRCVPISNHLYFYWYRQILGQKVEFLVSFYNNEISEKSEIFDDQFSVERPDGSNFTLKIRSTKLEDSAMYFCASSASGPDTQYFGPGTRLTVL.

The count of this clone is one. J is TRBJ2-5 and V is TRBV9, with 7 bases identical to TRBD1. J was trimmed by 5 bases and V by 4 bases; bases with no gene match: 14. Germline V CDR1 and CDR2: SGDLS, YYNGEE. This CDR3 is 16 amino acids long. The chain's CDR3 is CASSPPVEGARETQYF. The DNA for the CDR3 is TGTGCCAGCAGCCCTCCGGTTGAGGGGGCTCGGGAGACCCAGTACTTC.

The genes are TRBV7-2 and TRBJ2-7; D might be TRBD1 (6 bases). The CDR3 has 14 amino acids. The germline V gene has CDR1 SGHTA and CDR2 FQGNSA. The V and J ends lost 5 bases and 0 bases respectively, with 11 bases between them. The chain's CDR3 is CASSNRDNSYEQYF. CDR3 coding DNA: TGTGCCAGCAGCAACCGGGACAACTCCTACGAGCAGTACTTC.

This clone was detected a few times. This chain links TRBV7-9 with TRBJ2-2; weak D call: TRBD1 (7 bases). Trimming took 4 bases from V and 5 from J, leaving 14 bases between them. The CDR3 is made up of 15 amino acids. Germline V CDR1 and CDR2: SEHNR, FQNEAQ (reference sequence). The CDR3 region is CASSSQGGGTGELFF. DNA of the CDR3: TGTGCCAGCAGCTCCCAGGGGGGTGGTACCGGGGAGCTGTTTTTT.

The chain uses TRBV28 and TRBJ2-1; possibly TRBD1 for D (5 bases). With 8 bases removed from V and 0 bases from J, the gap between germline ends came to 11 bases. The CDR3 extends over 14 amino acids. Germline values: CDR1 MDHEN, CDR2 SYDVKM. The CDR3 loop reads CASGDSYSYNEQFF. CDR3 nucleotide sequence: TGTGCCAGCGGCGACAGCTACTCCTACAATGAGCAGTTCTTC.

The DNA of the CDR3 is TGTGCCAGCAGCCCGCCGATGACGGGGGAGAGTATCTATGGCTACACCTTC. Translation gives CASSPPMTGESIYGYTF. The chain links TRBV11-2 to TRBJ1-2; perhaps TRBD1 as D (5 bases). The CDR3 is 17 amino acids. Looked up from germline, CDR1 is SGHAT and CDR2 is FQNNGV. Trimming took off 5 bases at V and 4 bases at J, with 23 bases between the two ends.

This clone came up once. The chain carries TRBV6-2 or TRBV6-3 and TRBJ2-7, with D possibly being TRBD2 (7 bases). CDR3 length equals 16 residues. Trimming took 6 bases from V and 0 from J, leaving 18 bases between them. Per the germline V gene, CDR1 is MNHEY and CDR2 is SVGEGT. Here the CDR3 reads CASRPSLGGGSYEQYF. DNA of the CDR3: TGTGCCAGCAGACCTAGCTTGGGAGGGGGCTCCTACGAGCAGTACTTC.